One TCR beta chain is described in this entry. These data belong to a study of molecular identifiers for immune sequencing clone quantification. In germline, CDR1 is SEHNR, CDR2 FQNEAQ (reference sequence). There are 17 residues in the CDR3. The ends were cut back, 1 base at V and 6 bases at J, with 18 bases in the middle. TCRdb redid the calling of the PCR reads with MiXCR, one entry per CDR3 protein. The sample lists roughly 320,000 distinct CDR3 sequences; over 20% were seen once. The TCR sequence derives from a human donor in good health. Some libraries in this study had Jurkat cell RNA spiked in. The material sequenced was naive CD8+ T cells from blood, with Jurkat cell RNA spiked in. Subset denoted: FACS-sorted CD8+CD4-CCR7+CD45RA+ naive T cells. The chain uses TRBV7-9 and TRBJ1-4, with D possibly TRBD1 on 6 matching bases. The CDR3: CASSLGGTGLLDEKLFF. CDR3 DNA: TGTGCCAGCAGCTTAGGCGGTACAGGGTTGCTGGATGAAAAACTGTTTTTT.